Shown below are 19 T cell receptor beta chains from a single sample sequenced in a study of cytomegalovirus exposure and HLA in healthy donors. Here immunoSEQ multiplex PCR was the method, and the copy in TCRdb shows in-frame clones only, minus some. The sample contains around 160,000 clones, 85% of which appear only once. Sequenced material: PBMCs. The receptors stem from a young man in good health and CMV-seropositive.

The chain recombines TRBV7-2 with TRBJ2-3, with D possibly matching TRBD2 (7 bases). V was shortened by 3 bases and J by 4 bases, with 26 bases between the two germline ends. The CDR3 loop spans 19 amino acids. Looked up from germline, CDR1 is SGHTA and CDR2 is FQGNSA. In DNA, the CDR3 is TGTGCCAGCAGCTTCCTATATGCGAGGGGGGGAGTAAGTGCAGATACGCAGTATTTT. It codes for CASSFLYARGGVSADTQYF.

In DNA form, the CDR3 reads TGTGCCAGCAGTGACTCAAGCGCTGGCTACACCTTC. Its protein product is CASSDSSAGYTF. The chain is built from TRBV6-4 and TRBJ1-2; no reliable D call. Germline CDR1 is MRHNA and CDR2 is SNTAGT. The CDR3 extends over 12 amino acids. Trimming removed 0 bases from V and 7 bases from J, with 6 bases in between.

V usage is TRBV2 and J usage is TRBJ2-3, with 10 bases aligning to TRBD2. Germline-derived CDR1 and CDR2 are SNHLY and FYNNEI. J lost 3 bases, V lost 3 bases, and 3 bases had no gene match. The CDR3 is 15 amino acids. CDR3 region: CASSELLAGTDTQYF. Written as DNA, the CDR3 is TGTGCCAGCAGTGAGCTACTAGCGGGGACAGATACGCAGTATTTT. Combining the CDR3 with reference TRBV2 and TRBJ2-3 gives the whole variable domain EPEVTQTPSHQVTQMGQEVILRCVPISNHLYFYWYRQILGQKVEFLVSFYNNEISEKSEIFDDQFSVERPDGSNFTLKIRSTKLEDSAMYFCASSELLAGTDTQYFGPGTRLTVL.

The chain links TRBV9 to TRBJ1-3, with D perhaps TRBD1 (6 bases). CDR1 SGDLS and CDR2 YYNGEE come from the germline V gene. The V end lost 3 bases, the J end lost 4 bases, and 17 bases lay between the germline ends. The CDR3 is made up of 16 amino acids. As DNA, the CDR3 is TGTGCCAGCAGCGCGCCCTCAGGGGCGGAGGGAAACACCATATATTTT. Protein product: CASSAPSGAEGNTIYF.

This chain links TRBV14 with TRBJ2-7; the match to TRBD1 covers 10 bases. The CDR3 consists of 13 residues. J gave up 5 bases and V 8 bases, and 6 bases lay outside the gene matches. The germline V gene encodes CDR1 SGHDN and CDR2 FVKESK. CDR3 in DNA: TGTGCCAGCGGCCGACAGGGGGCTAACGAGCAGTACTTC. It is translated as CASGRQGANEQYF. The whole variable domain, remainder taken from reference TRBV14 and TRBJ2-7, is EAGVTQFPSHSVIEKGQTVTLRCDPISGHDNLYWYRRVMGKEIKFLLHFVKESKQDESGMPNNRFLAERTGGTYSTLKVQPAELEDSGVYFCASGRQGANEQYFGPGTRLTVT.

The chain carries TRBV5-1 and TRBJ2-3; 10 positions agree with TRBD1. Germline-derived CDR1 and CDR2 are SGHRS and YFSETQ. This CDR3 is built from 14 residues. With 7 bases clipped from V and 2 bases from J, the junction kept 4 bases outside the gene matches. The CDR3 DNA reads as TGCGCCAGCCAGACAGGGGGCTCCACAGATACGCAGTATTTT. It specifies CASQTGGSTDTQYF.

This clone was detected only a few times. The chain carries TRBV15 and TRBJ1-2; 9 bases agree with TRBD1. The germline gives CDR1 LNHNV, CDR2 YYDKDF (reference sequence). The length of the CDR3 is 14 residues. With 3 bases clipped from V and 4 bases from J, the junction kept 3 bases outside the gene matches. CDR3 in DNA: TGTGCCACCAGCAGGGGGACAGGGAGCTATGGCTACACCTTC. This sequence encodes CATSRGTGSYGYTF.

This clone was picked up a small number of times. As DNA, the CDR3 is TGTGCCAGTAGTTATGGGGGGGCGGAGAATCAGCCCCAGCATTTT. Translating gives CASSYGGAENQPQHF. This chain joins TRBV19 and TRBJ1-5, with a possible D match to TRBD1 (6 bases). Trimming shortened V by 5 bases and J by 4 bases, and 15 bases separated the two germline ends. Looked up from germline, CDR1 is LNHDA and CDR2 is SQIVND (reference sequence). This CDR3 is 15 amino acids long.

CDR3 protein: CASRPSRGGAWETQYF. The DNA for the CDR3 is TGTGCCAGCAGGCCCTCTCGCGGGGGGGCCTGGGAGACCCAGTACTTC. This chain links TRBV7-2 with TRBJ2-5; 9 bases are a match to TRBD2. This CDR3 contains 16 residues. The J segment lost 5 bases and the V segment lost 6 bases, leaving 13 bases of the junction unmatched. CDR1 is SGHTA and CDR2 is FQGNSA in the germline V gene.

The CDR3 DNA reads TGTGCCAGCGAACTAGCCGGACAAGAGACCCAGTACTTC. Protein: CASELAGQETQYF. This chain connects TRBV2 to TRBJ2-5; TRBD2 is a possible D gene (6 bases). Germline V gene lookup returns CDR1 SNHLY and CDR2 FYNNEI. The germline V and J ends were trimmed by 8 bases and 2 bases, with 12 bases remaining between them. The CDR3 sequence is 13 residues long.

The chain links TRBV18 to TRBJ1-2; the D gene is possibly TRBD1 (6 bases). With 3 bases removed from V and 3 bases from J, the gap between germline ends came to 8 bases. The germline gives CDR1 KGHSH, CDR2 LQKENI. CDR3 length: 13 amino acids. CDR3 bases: TGTGCCAGCTCACCTACAGGGTACTATGGCTACACCTTC. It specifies CASSPTGYYGYTF. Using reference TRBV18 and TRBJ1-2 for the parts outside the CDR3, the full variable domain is NAGVMQNPRHLVRRRGQEARLRCSPMKGHSHVYWYRQLPEEGLKFMVYLQKENIIDESGMPKERFSAEFPKEGPSILRIQQVVRGDSAAYFCASSPTGYYGYTFGSGTRLTVV.

CDR3 bases: TGCGCCAGCAGACAAAAGACAGGGTTCTACGAGCAGTACTTC. It translates to CASRQKTGFYEQYF. The chain recombines TRBV10-2 with TRBJ2-7; TRBD1 matches 7 bases. The CDR3 runs 14 residues. Looked up from germline, CDR1 is WSHSY and CDR2 is SAAADI. Trimming at V came to 6 bases and at J to 3 bases, leaving 8 bases not matched to a gene.

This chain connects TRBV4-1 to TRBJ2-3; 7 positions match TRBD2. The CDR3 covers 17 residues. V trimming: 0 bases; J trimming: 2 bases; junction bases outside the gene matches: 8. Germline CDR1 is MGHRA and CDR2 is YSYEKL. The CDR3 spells CASSQEEPAGSTDTQYF. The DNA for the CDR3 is TGCGCCAGCAGCCAAGAAGAACCAGCGGGGTCCACAGATACGCAGTATTTT.

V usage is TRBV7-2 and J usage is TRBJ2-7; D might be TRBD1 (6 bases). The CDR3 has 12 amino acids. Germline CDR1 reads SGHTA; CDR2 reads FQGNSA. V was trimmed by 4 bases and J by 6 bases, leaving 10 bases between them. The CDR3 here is CASSSQGSEQYF. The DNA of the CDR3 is TGTGCCAGCAGCTCCCAGGGGAGCGAGCAGTACTTC.

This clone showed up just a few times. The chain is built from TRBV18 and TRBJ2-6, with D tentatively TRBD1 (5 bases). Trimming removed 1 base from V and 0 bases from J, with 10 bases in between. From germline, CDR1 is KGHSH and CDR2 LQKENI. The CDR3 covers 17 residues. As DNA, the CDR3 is TGTGCCAGCTCACCACTGGACACCAGCTCTGGGGCCAACGTCCTGACTTTC. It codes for CASSPLDTSSGANVLTF.

CDR3 nucleotides: TGTGCCAGCAGCCCCCGTGGCGGGGGTCACACAGATACGCAGTATTTT. This encodes CASSPRGGGHTDTQYF. This chain links TRBV7-9 with TRBJ2-3, with 7 positions matching TRBD2. This CDR3 is built from 16 residues. V lost 5 bases to trimming and J lost 2 bases; unmatched junction nucleotides: 10. From germline, CDR1 is SEHNR and CDR2 FQNEAQ (reference sequence). Full variable domain (missing parts from reference TRBV7-9 and TRBJ2-3): DTGVSQNPRHKITKRGQNVTFRCDPISEHNRLYWYRQTLGQGPEFLTYFQNEAQLEKSRLLSDRFSAERPKGSFSTLEIQRTEQGDSAMYLCASSPRGGGHTDTQYFGPGTRLTVL.

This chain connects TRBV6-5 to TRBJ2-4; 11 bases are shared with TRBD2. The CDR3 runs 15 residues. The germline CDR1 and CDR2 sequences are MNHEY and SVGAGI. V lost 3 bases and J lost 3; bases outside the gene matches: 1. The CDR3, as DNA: TGTGCCAGCAGTTATAGCGGGGGGGGCAAAAACATTCAGTACTTC. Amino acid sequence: CASSYSGGGKNIQYF.

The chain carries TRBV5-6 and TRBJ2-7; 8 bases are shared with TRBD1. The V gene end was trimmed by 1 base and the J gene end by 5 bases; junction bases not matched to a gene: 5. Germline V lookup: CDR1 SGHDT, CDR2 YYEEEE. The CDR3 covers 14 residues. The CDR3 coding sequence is TGTGCCAGCAGCTTGCAGGGGGCGCTGAACGAGCAGTACTTC. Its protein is CASSLQGALNEQYF.

This CDR3 is CASSQELRGETQYF. The CDR3, as DNA: TGCGCCAGCAGCCAAGAGCTAAGGGGAGAGACCCAGTACTTC. This chain uses TRBV4-3 with TRBJ2-5; D might be TRBD1 (5 bases). The CDR3 consists of 14 residues. CDR1 is LGHNA, CDR2 YSLEER, per germline. V dropped 0 bases and J dropped 4 bases, with 9 bases sitting between them.